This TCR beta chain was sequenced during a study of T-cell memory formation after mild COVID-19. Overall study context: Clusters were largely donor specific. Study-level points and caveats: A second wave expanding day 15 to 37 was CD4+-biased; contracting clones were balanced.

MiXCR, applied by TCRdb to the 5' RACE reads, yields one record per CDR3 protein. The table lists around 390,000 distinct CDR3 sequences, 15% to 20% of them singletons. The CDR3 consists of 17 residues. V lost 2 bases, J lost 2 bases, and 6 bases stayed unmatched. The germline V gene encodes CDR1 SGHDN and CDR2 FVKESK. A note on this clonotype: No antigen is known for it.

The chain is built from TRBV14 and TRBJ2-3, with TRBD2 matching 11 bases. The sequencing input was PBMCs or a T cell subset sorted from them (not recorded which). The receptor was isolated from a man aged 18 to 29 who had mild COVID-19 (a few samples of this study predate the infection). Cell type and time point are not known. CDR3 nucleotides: TGTGCCAGCAGCCAACAACTAGCGGGGGCTTCCACAGATACGCAGTATTTT. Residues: CASSQQLAGASTDTQYF.